The present T cell receptor (beta chain) was sequenced within a study of blood T cell repertoires in COVID-19 (dated by TCRdb to 2020 to 2021). In terms of the full investigation: Samples covering the acute and convalescent phases of COVID-19 were provided by collaborators in the United States, Italy and Spain. The samples were drawn from two sources: the first 160 participants of the ongoing ImmuneRACE study, and some 1,300 subjects contributed by 6 global collaborators. Deeply sampled blood TCRbeta repertoires from subjects exposed to, actively infected with, or recovered from COVID-19 were included in the dataset. The repertoires were released in a freely available public database meant as a resource for research on the immune response to SARS-CoV-2. A de-identified subject ID, COVID-19 status, age in years and sex were almost always included in the sample metadata. Where HLA class I and class II types were available, the types were taken from metadata supplied by the sample provider, not from assay-based typing. The prospective study material was composed of cDNA or gDNA derived from T cells, B-cell-depleted T cells, or PBMCs. What the study reported, not specific to this receptor: How much clinical and demographic metadata was included differed by source and by participant, and the metadata was provided uncurated.

About this clone: Its antigen is unknown. No base quality values were provided; no much bigger clone lies one nucleotide off.

The immunoSEQ Assay, a bias-controlled multiplex PCR, was used to amplify TCRbeta CDR3 regions from genomic DNA. The source study handled its data this way. Nucleated cell counts per sample were estimated from amplification of reference gene primers within the assay. To quantify the absolute abundance of each unique TCRbeta CDR3 rearrangement, sequence reads were collapsed and filtered. For each sample, productive Simpson clonality was calculated as the square root of Simpson's diversity index over productive rearrangements. TCRdb obtained this table from immuneACCESS and retained in-frame rearrangements with V and J assigned. These tables miss some clones; where compared with another copy, unresolved V genes account for less than half of the shortfall, and the remainder is unexplained. The V and J calls and clone size were taken over from that table, and D and trimming were inferred from the DNA. The sample includes over 200,000 clones, with around nine tenths observed a single time. The ten largest clones capture roughly 9.8% of the sample.

The V end loses 5 bases and the J end loses 8 bases, and a stretch of 18 bases separates them. The CDR3, from cysteine to phenylalanine, totals 14 residues. CDR3 DNA is the only sequence kept; it has 42 bases, read in frame from the first base. CDR1 and CDR2 were assigned from the germline V gene (reference sequence) as LNHDA and SQIVND. Samples from volunteer blood donors who had recovered from COVID-19 were contributed by a second Seattle source. The collaborating institutions used their own protocols to collect whole blood in K2EDTA tubes. For TCRbeta analysis, collaborators shipped samples in one of three forms: frozen whole blood, isolated PBMCs, or DNA extracted from either of those sample types.

This TCR came from a man aged 40-55 years who had recovered from COVID-19. The sequenced material came from peripheral blood. The chain couples TRBV19 to TRBJ1-2; 6 matching bases give a weak D call of TRBD1. The CDR3: CASSRQGNSRGYTF. The nucleotides are TGTGCCAGTAGTCGGCAGGGGAATTCGCGCGGCTACACCTTC.